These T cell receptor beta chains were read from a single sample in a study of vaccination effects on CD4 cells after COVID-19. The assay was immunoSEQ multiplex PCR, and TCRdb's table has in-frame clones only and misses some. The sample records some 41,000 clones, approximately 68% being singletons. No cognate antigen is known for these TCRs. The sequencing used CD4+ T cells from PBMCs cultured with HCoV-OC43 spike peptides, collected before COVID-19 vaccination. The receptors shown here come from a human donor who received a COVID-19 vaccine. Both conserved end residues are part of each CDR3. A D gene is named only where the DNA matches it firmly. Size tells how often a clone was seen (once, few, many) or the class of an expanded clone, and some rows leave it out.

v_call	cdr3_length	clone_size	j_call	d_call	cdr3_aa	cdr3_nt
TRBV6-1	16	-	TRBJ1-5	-	CASSEISGYSNQPQHF	TGTGCCAGCAGTGAAATCTCGGGATATAGCAATCAGCCCCAGCATTTT
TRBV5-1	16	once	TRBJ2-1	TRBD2	CASSWLGLAGDNEQFF	TGCGCCAGCAGCTGGCTGGGACTAGCGGGGGACAATGAGCAGTTCTTC
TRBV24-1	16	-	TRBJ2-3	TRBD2	CATSDPGTSVSDTQYF	TGTGCCACCAGTGATCCCGGGACTAGCGTGTCAGATACGCAGTATTTT
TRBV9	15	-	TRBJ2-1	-	CASSVVGGPDNEQFF	TGTGCCAGCAGCGTAGTGGGGGGCCCGGACAATGAGCAGTTCTTC
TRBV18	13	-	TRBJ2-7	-	CASSPDSDAYKGF	TGTGCCAGCTCACCCGACTCAGACGCGTACAAGGGATTC
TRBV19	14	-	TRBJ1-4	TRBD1	CASRRQGTNEKLFF	TGTGCCAGTAGACGACAGGGAACTAATGAAAAACTGTTTTTT
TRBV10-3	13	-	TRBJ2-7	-	CAIADTDGYEQYF	TGTGCCATCGCCGATACCGACGGCTACGAGCAGTACTTC
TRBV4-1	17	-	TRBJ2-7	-	CASSLIQITIYPYEQYF	TGCGCCAGCAGCCTCATCCAAATCACAATATACCCCTACGAGCAGTACTTC
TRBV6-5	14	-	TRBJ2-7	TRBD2	CASRSGTSGYEQYF	TGTGCCAGCAGATCCGGGACTAGCGGATACGAGCAGTACTTC
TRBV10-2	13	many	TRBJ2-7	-	CASSWQENYEQYF	TGCGCCAGCAGTTGGCAGGAAAACTACGAGCAGTACTTC
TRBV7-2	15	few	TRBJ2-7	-	CASSSNGGWGYEQYF	TGTGCCAGCAGCTCCAACGGGGGCTGGGGATACGAGCAGTACTTC
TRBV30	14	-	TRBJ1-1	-	CAWSKIIGNTEAFF	TGTGCCTGGAGCAAGATTATTGGGAACACTGAAGCTTTCTTT
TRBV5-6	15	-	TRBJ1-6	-	CASSLEAGIISPLHF	TGTGCCAGCAGCTTGGAGGCAGGGATTATTTCACCCCTCCACTTT
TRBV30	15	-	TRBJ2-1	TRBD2	CAWSRGLAGYNEQFF	TGTGCCTGGAGTAGAGGCCTAGCGGGATACAATGAGCAGTTCTTC
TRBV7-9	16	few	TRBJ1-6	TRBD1	CASSLARTGAGSPLHF	TGTGCCAGCAGCTTAGCCCGGACAGGGGCGGGTTCACCCCTCCACTTT
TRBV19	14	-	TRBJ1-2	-	CASSIEGGNYGYTF	TGTGCCAGTAGTATAGAGGGCGGGAACTATGGCTACACCTTC
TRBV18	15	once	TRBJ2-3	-	CASSPRATRGDTQYF	TGTGCCAGCTCACCACGTGCGACCCGGGGAGATACGCAGTATTTT
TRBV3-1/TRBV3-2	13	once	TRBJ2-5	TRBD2	CASSHGLGETQYF	TGTGCCAGCAGCCACGGACTAGGAGAGACCCAGTACTTC
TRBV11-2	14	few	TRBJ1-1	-	CATSLGGRNTEAFF	TGTGCCACCTCGCTGGGGGGGAGGAACACTGAAGCTTTCTTT
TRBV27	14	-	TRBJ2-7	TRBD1	CASSTRTGPYEQYF	TGTGCCAGCAGTACACGGACAGGACCCTACGAGCAGTACTTC
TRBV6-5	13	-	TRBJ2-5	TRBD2	CASRSAGGETQYF	TGTGCCAGCAGAAGTGCGGGGGGGGAGACCCAGTACTTC
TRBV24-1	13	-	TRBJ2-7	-	CATSGPNSYEQYF	TGTGCCACCAGTGGTCCAAATTCCTACGAGCAGTACTTC
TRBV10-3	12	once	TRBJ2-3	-	CAISEPRDTQYF	TGTGCCATCAGTGAACCTCGGGATACGCAGTATTTT
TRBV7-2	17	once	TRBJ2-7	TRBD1	CASSFPRNRQGSYEQYF	TGTGCCAGCAGCTTCCCCCGGAATCGACAGGGGTCCTACGAGCAGTACTTC
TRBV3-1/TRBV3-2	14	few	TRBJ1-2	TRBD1	CASSDGQGAGGYTF	TGTGCCAGCAGTGATGGGCAGGGGGCAGGCGGCTACACCTTC
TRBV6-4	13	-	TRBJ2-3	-	CASSESHTDTQYF	TGTGCCAGCAGCGAAAGCCACACAGATACGCAGTATTTT
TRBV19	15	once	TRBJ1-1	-	CASSIGLRANTEAFF	TGTGCCAGTAGTATAGGGTTGCGGGCCAACACTGAAGCTTTCTTT
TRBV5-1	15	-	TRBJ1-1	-	CASSLATGLNTEAFF	TGCGCCAGCAGCTTGGCCACGGGTCTGAACACTGAAGCTTTCTTT
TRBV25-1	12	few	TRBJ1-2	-	CASSRGSYGYTF	TGTGCCAGCAGTCGAGGGTCGTATGGCTACACCTTC
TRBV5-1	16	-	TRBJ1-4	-	CASSLAPTATNEKLFF	TGCGCCAGCAGCTTGGCTCCGACAGCAACTAATGAAAAACTGTTTTTT